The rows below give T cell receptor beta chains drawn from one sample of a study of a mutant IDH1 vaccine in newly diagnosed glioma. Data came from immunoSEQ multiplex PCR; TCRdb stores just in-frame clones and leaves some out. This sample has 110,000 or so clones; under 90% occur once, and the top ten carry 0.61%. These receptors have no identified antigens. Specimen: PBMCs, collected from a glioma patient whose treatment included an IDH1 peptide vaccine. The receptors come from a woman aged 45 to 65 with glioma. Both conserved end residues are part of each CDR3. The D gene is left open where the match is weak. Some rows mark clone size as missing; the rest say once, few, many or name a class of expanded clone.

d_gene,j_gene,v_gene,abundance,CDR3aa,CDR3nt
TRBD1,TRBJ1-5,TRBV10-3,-,CATGGDNQPQHF,TGTGCCACAGGGGGGGACAATCAGCCCCAGCATTTT
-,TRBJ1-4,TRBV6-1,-,CASRGLGTTNEKLFF,TGTGCCAGCAGGGGCCTGGGTACAACTAATGAAAAACTGTTTTTT
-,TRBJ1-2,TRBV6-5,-,CASSYSKGGRYTF,TGTGCCAGCAGTTACTCGAAGGGGGGCCGCTACACCTTC
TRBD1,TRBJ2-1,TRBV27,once,CASSFSTGWVWEQFF,TGTGCCAGCAGTTTTTCGACAGGGTGGGTGTGGGAGCAGTTCTTC
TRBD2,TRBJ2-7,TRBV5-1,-,CASSLGASGGYEQYF,TGCGCCAGCAGCTTGGGGGCGTCGGGGGGTTACGAGCAGTACTTC
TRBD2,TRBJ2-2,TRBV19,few,CASRPWTSGNTGELFF,TGTGCCAGTAGACCCTGGACTAGCGGGAACACCGGGGAGCTGTTTTTT
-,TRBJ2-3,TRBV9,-,CASSVSPGVGITQYF,TGTGCCAGCAGCGTCTCTCCCGGGGTCGGGATCACGCAGTATTTT
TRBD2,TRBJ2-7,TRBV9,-,CASSVVASGSYEQYF,TGTGCCAGCAGCGTAGTCGCTAGCGGGAGTTACGAGCAGTACTTC
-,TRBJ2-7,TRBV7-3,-,CASSLTRESYEQYF,TGTGCCAGCAGCTTAACGAGGGAGTCCTACGAGCAGTACTTC
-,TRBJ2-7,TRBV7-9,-,CASSLGTASYEQYF,TGTGCCAGCAGTTTGGGGACGGCATCCTACGAGCAGTACTTC
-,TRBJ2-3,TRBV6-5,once,CASSHRVLSDTQYF,TGTGCCAGCAGCCACAGGGTCCTCTCAGATACGCAGTATTTT
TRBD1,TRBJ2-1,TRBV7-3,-,CASSLGRGLNEQFF,TGTGCCAGCAGCTTGGGCAGGGGGCTAAATGAGCAGTTCTTC
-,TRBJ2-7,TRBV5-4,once,CASSSPGRGSYEQYF,TGTGCCAGCAGCTCCCCTGGAAGGGGAAGCTACGAGCAGTACTTC
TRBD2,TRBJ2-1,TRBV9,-,CASSVATPASGIYNEQFF,TGTGCCAGCAGCGTAGCTACCCCCGCTAGCGGGATCTACAATGAGCAGTTCTTC